This T cell receptor beta chain was identified in a study of T cell repertoires in ileal Crohn's disease. Study summary: Median disease duration was about eight years; 35% smoked at surgery.

A single count supports this clone. The antigen remains undetermined. Findings and limits, study-wide: Clonal expansions were more frequent in active smokers than non-smokers at surgery. Sorted CD8 T cells held more high-frequency clones than CD4.

Data came from immunoSEQ multiplex PCR; TCRdb stores just in-frame clones and leaves some out. Of approximately 12,000 clones listed, more than 75% are singletons. The CDR3 has 15 residues. CDR1 is SGHTA and CDR2 is FQGTGA in the germline V gene. V gave up 4 bases and J gave up 0 bases; unmatched junction bases: 1. Patients were adults with ileal or ileocolonic Crohn's disease needing resection. The chain carries TRBV7-3 and TRBJ2-2; 8 bases are a match to TRBD1. The source is an adult with Crohn's disease. The material sequenced was ileal tissue. In DNA form, the CDR3 reads TGTGCCAGCAGCTCGACAGGGGCGAACACCGGGGAGCTGTTTTTT. It specifies CASSSTGANTGELFF. Looking up the rest from reference TRBV7-3 and TRBJ2-2 gives the full variable domain: GAGVSQTPSNKVTEKGKYVELRCDPISGHTALYWYRQSLGQGPEFLIYFQGTGAADDSGLPNDRFFAVRPEGSVSTLKIQRTERGDSAVYLCASSSTGANTGELFFGEGSRLTVL.